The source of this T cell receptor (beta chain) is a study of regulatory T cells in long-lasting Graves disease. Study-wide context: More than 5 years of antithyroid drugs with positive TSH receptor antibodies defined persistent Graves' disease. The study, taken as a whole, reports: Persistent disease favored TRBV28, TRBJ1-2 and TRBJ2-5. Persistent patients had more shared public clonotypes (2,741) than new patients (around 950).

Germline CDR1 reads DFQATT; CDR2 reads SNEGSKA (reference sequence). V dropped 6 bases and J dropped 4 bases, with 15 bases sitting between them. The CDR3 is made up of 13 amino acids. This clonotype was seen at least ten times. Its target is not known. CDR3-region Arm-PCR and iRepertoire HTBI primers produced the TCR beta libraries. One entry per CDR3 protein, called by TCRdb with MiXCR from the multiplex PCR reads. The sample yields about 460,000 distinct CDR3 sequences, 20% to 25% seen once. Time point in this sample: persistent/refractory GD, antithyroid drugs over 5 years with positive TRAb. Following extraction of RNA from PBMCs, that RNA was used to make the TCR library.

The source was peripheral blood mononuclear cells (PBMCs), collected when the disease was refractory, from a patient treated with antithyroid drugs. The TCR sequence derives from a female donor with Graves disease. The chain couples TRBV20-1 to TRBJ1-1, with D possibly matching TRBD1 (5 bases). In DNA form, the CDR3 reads TGCAGTGCGCCCCGCAACGGGGGCACTGAAGCTTTCTTT. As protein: CSAPRNGGTEAFF.